The 7 T cell receptor beta chains given below trace back to one sample, sequenced in a study of blood T cell repertoires in COVID-19. TCRdb's table, derived via immunoSEQ multiplex PCR, lists solely in-frame clones and lacks some. Here the sample spans 210,000 or so clones, around nine tenths being singletons. Input material: PBMCs or T cells enriched from blood (not recorded which). The receptors here all came from a woman younger than 45 who had been exposed to COVID-19.

V usage is TRBV5-1 and J usage is TRBJ2-1; 8 bases are shared with TRBD1. The CDR3 consists of 15 residues. Germline V gene data show CDR1 as SGHRS and CDR2 as YFSETQ. V lost 0 bases, J lost 7 bases, and 6 bases stayed unmatched. CDR3 nucleotide sequence: TGCGCCAGCAGCTTGGTACAGGGGGTCCAGAATGAGCAGTTCTTC. Translating gives CASSLVQGVQNEQFF. The full variable domain, completed using reference TRBV5-1 and TRBJ2-1, is KAGVTQTPRYLIKTRGQQVTLSCSPISGHRSVSWYQQTPGQGLQFLFEYFSETQRNKGNFPGRFSGRQFSNSRSEMNVSTLELGDSALYLCASSLVQGVQNEQFFGPGTRLTVL.

The rearrangement uses TRBV10-1 and TRBJ1-1; D is possibly TRBD1 (5 bases). CDR3 length equals 16 residues. The germline gives CDR1 WNHNN, CDR2 SYGVQD (reference sequence). Between the trimmed V and J ends, which lost 7 bases and 0 bases, there was a span of 18 bases. The CDR3 spells CASITTPDRLNTEAFF. The CDR3 nucleotides read TGCGCCAGCATTACTACTCCAGACAGACTGAACACTGAAGCTTTCTTT.

The DNA of the CDR3 is TGCGCCAGCAGCTTGGCTGGGACAGGGGGCGAGCAGTACTTC. This translates into CASSLAGTGGEQYF. The chain uses TRBV5-1 and TRBJ2-7; TRBD1 matches at 11 bases. This CDR3 spans 14 amino acids. CDR1 SGHRS and CDR2 YFSETQ come from the germline V gene. V shed 0 bases and J 6 bases; nucleotides not matched to a gene: 2.

The chain carries TRBV5-1 and TRBJ1-1; 7 bases match TRBD1. Germline CDR1 SGHRS, CDR2 YFSETQ. The CDR3 has 14 amino acids. The junction had 7 bases not matched to a gene; V was cut back by 3 bases and J by 5 bases. CDR3: CASSSGTVITEAFF. Here the CDR3 DNA reads TGCGCCAGCAGCTCCGGGACAGTAATAACTGAAGCTTTCTTT.

In the case of this clone: A read error may produce the germline difference seen at one junction end. The chain has TRBV28 and TRBJ2-7; TRBD1 matches 7 bases. The CDR3 contains 14 residues. From germline, CDR1 is MDHEN and CDR2 SYDVKM. CDR3 bases: TGTGCCAGCAGTGACAGGGATACCAGTTCCGCAGTGAACTTC. Protein product: CASSDRDTSSAVNF.

This chain joins TRBV13 and TRBJ2-3, with 8 bases identical to TRBD1. V gave up 4 bases and J gave up 0 bases; unmatched junction bases: 6. The CDR3 spans 16 residues. Per the germline V gene, CDR1 is PRHDT and CDR2 is FYEKMQ (reference sequence). The CDR3 loop is CASSYTGGPSTDTQYF. CDR3 bases: TGTGCCAGCAGCTACACAGGGGGACCTAGCACAGATACGCAGTATTTT.

This clone was counted between two and nine times. The chain has TRBV2 and TRBJ1-2; D unclear. Trimming removed 7 bases at V and 8 bases at J, with 17 bases between. Germline V gene sequence: CDR1 SNHLY, CDR2 FYNNEI. The CDR3 consists of 13 residues. For the CDR3, the DNA is TGTGCCAGCAACGAGGGAACCTTGGGGGGCTACACCTTC. It specifies CASNEGTLGGYTF.